The T cell receptor (beta chain) under discussion was sequenced for a study of T-cell reconstitution after alpha-beta-depleted transplantation in children. Study-level points and caveats: Alpha-beta T cells present about two months after transplant were reported to originate from several hundred expanded graft clones. T-cell counts and diversity at one year post-transplant came mainly from newly produced T cells. Diversity of TCRbeta at day 60 was high in some patients, arising from surviving recipient T cells and thymic progenitors.

Notes on this clonotype: Its specificity is not known.

CDR1 is MGHRA and CDR2 is YSYEKL in the germline V gene. The CDR3 is 15 residues long. V was shortened by 8 bases and J by 0 bases, with 14 bases between the two germline ends. It was with unique molecular identifiers that the TCRbeta library was prepared. MiXCR, applied by TCRdb to the PCR reads, yields one record per CDR3 protein. The sample holds 85,000 to 120,000 distinct CDR3 sequences, 7% to 8% seen once. V usage is TRBV4-1 and J usage is TRBJ1-5; possibly TRBD1 for D (5 bases). This TCR was sampled from a boy aged 2 to 10 with acute lymphoblastic leukemia, due to receive a stem cell transplant. Sequences were derived from PBMCs, sampled before TCRalphabeta/CD19-depleted stem cell transplant. As DNA, the CDR3 is TGCGCCAGCTCTCCGGGACTCCTTAGCAATCAGCCCCAGCATTTT. It codes for CASSPGLLSNQPQHF.